The following is a T cell receptor beta chain sequence with its context. Its specificity is not known. CDR3 length equals 12 residues. CDR1 and CDR2 from the germline V gene are SGHRS and YFSETQ. The V gene end was trimmed by 5 bases and the J gene end by 15 bases; junction bases not matched to a gene: 7. This sample stems from a study of identical twins. Findings and caveats of the study: While abundant cord blood beta clonotypes carried fewer insertions, memory repertoires showed no such pattern. Sharing of beta out-of-frame sequences by twins showed a weaker excess.

TCRdb itself ran the 5' RACE reads through MiXCR, one entry per CDR3 protein. Seen here are under 900,000 distinct CDR3 sequences, approximately 13% observed once, and the top ten hold about 1.5%. These data are also associated with another study on yellow fever vaccine responses in identical twins. That report adds: In identical twins, vaccine T cell responses appeared partly shared and partly individual.

The receptor was derived from a woman in her late teens or twenties in good health. The sequencing sample was made of PBMCs. This sequence joins TRBV5-1 and TRBJ2-1, with 11 bases fitting TRBD2. The CDR3 protein is CASRSGTSGLFF. CDR3 in DNA: TGCGCCAGCAGAAGCGGGACTAGCGGATTGTTCTTC.